This is a list of T cell receptor beta chains from one sample in a study of blood T cells in healthy people across ages. TCRdb fed the 5' RACE reads into MiXCR, producing one record per CDR3 protein. The sample carries roughly 680,000 distinct CDR3 sequences, over 45% recorded once. The sequencing input was blood. These receptors were taken from a woman aged 55-69 years in good health. Both conserved end residues are part of each CDR3. D genes are given only for firm matches. Not every row has a clone size; where given, it reads once, few, many or a size class.

v_call	clone_size	d_call	j_call	cdr3_aa	cdr3_nt
TRBV20-1	.	.	TRBJ2-3	CSADTQDRYTDTQYF	TGCAGTGCCGATACCCAAGACAGATACACAGATACGCAGTATTTT
TRBV29-1	many	.	TRBJ1-1	CSVEVANTEAFF	TGCAGCGTTGAAGTTGCTAACACTGAAGCTTTCTTT
TRBV4-2	many	.	TRBJ2-5	CASSQDRRIQETQYF	TGTGCCAGCAGCCAAGATCGGAGGATCCAAGAGACCCAGTACTTC
TRBV9	once	TRBD2	TRBJ2-7	CASSVPGLGNNEQYF	TGTGCCAGCAGCGTCCCGGGACTAGGGAACAATGAGCAGTACTTC
TRBV10-3	.	.	TRBJ2-1	CAISIERGNEQFF	TGTGCCATCAGTATTGAGCGCGGCAATGAGCAGTTCTTC
TRBV20-1	.	.	TRBJ2-3	CSARGHRVTQYF	TGCAGTGCTAGAGGCCACAGGGTTACGCAGTATTTT
TRBV29-1	.	.	TRBJ2-1	CSGGGEYNEQFF	TGCAGCGGGGGAGGCGAATACAATGAGCAGTTCTTC
TRBV5-1	.	.	TRBJ2-7	CASSLENPYEQYF	TGCGCCAGCAGCTTGGAGAATCCCTACGAGCAGTACTTC
TRBV3-1	few	.	TRBJ1-2	CASSQRPRSYTF	TGTGCCAGCAGCCAAAGGCCTAGATCCTACACCTTC
TRBV20-1	.	.	TRBJ1-5	CSARRGADQPQHF	TGCAGTGCTAGGAGGGGGGCTGATCAGCCCCAGCATTTT
TRBV24-1	.	.	TRBJ1-2	CATSDKALSGGTPWEGYTF	TGTGCCACCAGTGATAAAGCCCTGTCGGGCGGGACCCCATGGGAAGGCTACACCTTC
TRBV5-1	.	.	TRBJ2-1	CASSWGGWDEQFF	TGCGCCAGCAGCTGGGGAGGCTGGGATGAGCAGTTCTTC
TRBV28	.	TRBD2	TRBJ2-7	CASSLTHSGSGRDYEQYF	TGTGCCAGCAGTTTAACCCATTCAGGTAGCGGGAGGGATTACGAGCAGTACTTC
TRBV20-1	.	.	TRBJ2-7	CSAPGVHEQYF	TGCAGTGCCCCGGGCGTCCACGAGCAGTACTTC
TRBV29-1	.	.	TRBJ1-2	CSVEDRGGNYGYTF	TGCAGCGTTGAAGATCGCGGGGGGAACTATGGCTACACCTTC
TRBV4-1	.	TRBD2	TRBJ2-5	CASKWSAGEETQYF	TGCGCCAGCAAGTGGTCGGCGGGAGAAGAGACCCAGTACTTC
TRBV20-1	.	.	TRBJ2-7	CSARGGLPYEQYF	TGCAGTGCTAGAGGGGGGCTACCATACGAGCAGTACTTC
TRBV19	.	.	TRBJ2-3	CASRAPSDTQYF	TGTGCCTCTCGAGCACCCTCAGATACGCAGTATTTT
TRBV20-1	.	.	TRBJ2-1	CSARLDSSYNEQFF	TGCAGTGCTAGATTGGACAGCTCCTACAATGAGCAGTTCTTC
TRBV29-1	once	.	TRBJ2-1	CSVEVTRGNEQFF	TGCAGCGTTGAAGTAACTCGAGGTAATGAGCAGTTCTTC
TRBV30	once	TRBD2	TRBJ2-1	CAWSVVAGAYNEQFF	TGTGCCTGGAGTGTTGTCGCGGGAGCTTACAATGAGCAGTTCTTC
TRBV20-1	few	.	TRBJ2-1	CSARSVLAPSYNEQFF	TGCAGTGCTAGATCGGTACTAGCTCCCTCCTACAATGAGCAGTTCTTC
TRBV20-1	.	.	TRBJ1-5	CSAKAPNQYSNQPQHF	TGCAGTGCCAAGGCACCGAATCAATATAGCAATCAGCCCCAGCATTTT
TRBV28	few	.	TRBJ2-7	CASSLPLYEQYF	TGTGCCAGCAGTTTGCCACTCTACGAGCAGTACTTC
TRBV6-2/TRBV6-3	.	.	TRBJ2-1	CASSRGLAPSAYNEQFF	TGTGCCAGCAGCCGGGGGCTAGCGCCGTCCGCCTACAATGAGCAGTTCTTC
TRBV7-2	few	.	TRBJ2-7	CASQGKGSYEQYF	TGTGCCAGCCAGGGGAAAGGATCCTACGAGCAGTACTTC
TRBV12-3/TRBV12-4	few	.	TRBJ2-7	CASSSGEGLYEQYF	TGTGCCAGCAGTTCAGGGGAAGGTCTCTACGAGCAGTACTTC
TRBV2	few	.	TRBJ2-5	CASKGEEETQYF	TGTGCCAGCAAAGGGGAGGAGGAGACCCAGTACTTC
TRBV28	.	TRBD2	TRBJ2-2	CASSQAGANTGELFF	TGTGCCAGCAGCCAAGCGGGAGCGAACACCGGGGAGCTGTTTTTT
TRBV29-1	few	.	TRBJ2-7	CSVGAPYEQYF	TGCAGCGTCGGGGCCCCCTACGAGCAGTACTTC
TRBV7-2	.	.	TRBJ2-1	CASSSRGREQFF	TGTGCCAGCAGCTCTAGGGGCCGGGAGCAGTTCTTC
TRBV28	.	.	TRBJ1-5	CASLIGGMGQPQHF	TGTGCCAGCCTAATAGGGGGGATGGGTCAGCCCCAGCATTTT
TRBV15	.	.	TRBJ1-4	CATSRDVEDEKLFF	TGTGCCACCAGCAGAGATGTGGAGGATGAAAAACTGTTTTTT
TRBV9	.	.	TRBJ2-1	CASSPNPLVEQFF	TGTGCCAGCAGCCCAAACCCACTAGTTGAGCAGTTCTTC
TRBV29-1	few	.	TRBJ2-4	CSVRVAKNIQYF	TGCAGCGTAAGGGTAGCCAAAAACATTCAGTACTTC
TRBV7-6	.	TRBD1	TRBJ2-1	CASSSGTGAYNGQFF	TGTGCCAGCAGCTCCGGGACAGGAGCATACAATGGGCAGTTCTTC
TRBV6-2/TRBV6-3	.	.	TRBJ1-1	CASFPSRYPREAFF	TGTGCCAGTTTTCCATCCAGGTACCCCCGGGAAGCTTTCTTT
TRBV4-2	few	.	TRBJ2-1	CASSQDPGQGEQFF	TGTGCCAGCAGCCAAGATCCAGGTCAGGGCGAGCAGTTCTTC
TRBV20-1	few	.	TRBJ2-7	CSARAMGFEQYF	TGCAGTGCTAGAGCAATGGGCTTTGAGCAGTACTTC
TRBV7-9	.	.	TRBJ1-2	CAGSLLGHPRGYGYTF	TGTGCCGGCAGCTTATTGGGACACCCTCGGGGGTATGGCTACACCTTC
TRBV27	.	.	TRBJ2-7	CASSPWTGSSYEQYF	TGTGCCAGCAGTCCTTGGACGGGGAGCTCCTACGAGCAGTACTTC
TRBV20-1	.	TRBD1	TRBJ1-5	CSASEGGKQPQHF	TGCAGTGCTAGTGAAGGGGGCAAACAGCCCCAGCATTTT
TRBV5-1	few	.	TRBJ1-6	CASSDPGVGVLHF	TGCGCCAGCAGCGACCCGGGGGTAGGAGTCCTCCACTTT
TRBV10-3	.	TRBD2	TRBJ2-5	CAISESMLGLAGRQETQYF	TGTGCCATCAGTGAGTCGATGTTGGGACTAGCGGGTCGACAAGAGACCCAGTACTTC
TRBV29-1	.	TRBD1	TRBJ1-1	CSVGQYTEAFF	TGCAGCGTGGGACAGTACACTGAAGCTTTCTTT
TRBV5-5	.	.	TRBJ1-4	CASSFFGAGEKLFF	TGTGCCAGCAGCTTCTTCGGGGCCGGGGAAAAACTGTTTTTT
TRBV3-1	.	TRBD2	TRBJ2-1	CASAHSGKASNEQFF	TGTGCCAGCGCTCATAGCGGGAAGGCATCCAATGAGCAGTTCTTC
TRBV27	.	.	TRBJ1-6	CASRSWDSPLHF	TGTGCCAGCCGGAGTTGGGATTCACCCCTCCACTTT
TRBV6-2/TRBV6-3	.	.	TRBJ1-1	CASSYLNTLTEAFF	TGTGCCAGCAGTTACCTCAACACACTTACTGAAGCTTTCTTT
TRBV28	.	TRBD2	TRBJ2-7	CASRRLAGGPGSEQYF	TGTGCCAGCAGGCGACTAGCGGGAGGGCCAGGCTCCGAGCAGTACTTC